This note documents a single T cell receptor (beta chain) sequence. As yet, its antigen is unknown. CDR1 and CDR2 (germline): MDHEN, SYDVKM. Trimming stripped 5 bases from V and 3 bases from J, with 11 bases between. This CDR3 has 14 amino acids. TCRdb recomputed calls from the reads with MiXCR, one row per CDR3 protein. The sample lists roughly 920,000 distinct CDR3 sequences, roughly 30% occurring once. This sample was taken from a study of T cell repertoires in cytomegalovirus infection. Looking at the study overall: Through public TCR beta signatures, both CMV infection and matching HLA type were indicated.

Study-wide results and limits: What dominated the ex vivo response were HLA-C-restricted CMV-specific TCR beta clonotypes.

This sequence joins TRBV28 and TRBJ2-4; no firm D call. The receptor was isolated from a human donor in good health (CMV status not recorded). Some clones in this sample may be carry-over from other donors' samples. The sequenced sample was cultured CD8+ T cells from PBMCs, obtained from culture after CMV antigen stimulation. This CDR3 is CASSAVRFKNIQYF. DNA of the CDR3: TGTGCCAGCAGTGCCGTTCGATTCAAAAACATTCAGTACTTC.